This T cell receptor beta chain was profiled in a study of CD8+CD57+ T cells in acquired aplastic anemia. Study background: Recorded DNA amounts for sorted CD4+ and CD8+ cells had an average of about 3 ug. Notes on the study in general: Patients and controls shared over 25 CD8+ CDR3 sequences, which appeared highly expressed in patients and within their immunodominant clones.

Genomic DNA, serving as template, underwent TCR beta VDJ and CDR3 profiling. TCRdb independently ran MiXCR on the reads; one entry per CDR3 protein. This sample has hundreds of thousands of distinct CDR3 sequences; over 25% occur once, and the top ten carry 0.82%. The V and J ends lost 2 bases and 3 bases respectively, with 14 bases between them. The CDR3 spans 16 residues. Germline loops: CDR1 LNHDA, CDR2 SQIVND (reference sequence). All patients picked for sequencing had shown, by flow cytometry, an expansion of CD8+CD57+ cells. Patients, without exception, had severe acquired aplastic anemia. There was no therapy given to any patient before the blood sampling took place. This clonotype was observed many times. Its antigen is undetermined.

The sequence was obtained from a human donor with aplastic anemia. This chain connects TRBV19 to TRBJ1-5; TRBD1 might be the D (6 bases). Specimen: sorted CD4+, CD8+, or CD8+CD57+ T cells (not recorded which) from PBMCs. CDR3 region: CASSIRGRGTNQPQHF. The CDR3 nucleotides read TGTGCCAGTAGTATAAGGGGAAGGGGGACCAATCAGCCCCAGCATTTT. The whole variable domain, remainder taken from reference TRBV19 and TRBJ1-5, is DGGITQSPKYLFRKEGQNVTLSCEQNLNHDAMYWYRQDPGQGLRLIYYSQIVNDFQKGDIAEGYSVSREKKESFPLTVTSAQKNPTAFYLCASSIRGRGTNQPQHFGDGTRLSIL.